This T cell receptor beta chain was recovered during a study of cytomegalovirus exposure and HLA in healthy donors. Study results and caveats: Links to common viral pathogens appeared, in a later analysis, for several of the most significant clusters. Evidence from a later analysis indicated that most CMV-associated TCR beta chains looked HLA-restricted.

Remarks on this clone: Its specificity is not known.

In the PCR, 60 Vbeta and 13 Jbeta primers were used. In the study's own analysis: Among the unique TCR beta chains that a later analysis counted, about 79 million in all, 10 million to 14 million were shared. Produced via immunoSEQ multiplex PCR; TCRdb's table is partial and in-frame only. V and J calls and clone size are those listed in that table; D and trimming were worked out from the DNA. The sample lists roughly 240,000 clones, over 75% occurring once. The CDR3 has 15 residues. Trimming cost V 1 base and J 1 base, with 10 bases left between them. Germline CDR1 reads SEHNR; CDR2 reads FQNEAQ (reference sequence).

This clonotype originated in a boy aged 10-17 years in good health and CMV-seronegative. This chain connects TRBV7-9 to TRBJ2-5; D possibly corresponds to TRBD2 (6 bases). Sequencing was carried out using PBMCs. CDR3 amino acids: CASSLVGGLQETQYF. DNA of the CDR3: TGTGCCAGCAGCTTAGTCGGAGGGCTCCAAGAGACCCAGTACTTC.